The 4 T cell receptor beta chains below were found in one sample sequenced in a study of cytomegalovirus exposure and HLA in healthy donors. Amplification used 60 Vbeta primers and 13 Jbeta primers. Sequencing used immunoSEQ multiplex PCR; TCRdb keeps in-frame clones, though not all of them. This sample has some 180,000 clones, with about 77% found just once. The sequencing input was PBMCs. The receptors here all came from a female donor in good health and CMV-seronegative.

The rearrangement joins TRBV7-2 to TRBJ1-2; 7 bases fit TRBD1. Germline V CDR1 and CDR2: SGHTA, FQGNSA. With 5 bases clipped from V and 7 bases from J, the junction kept 10 bases outside the gene matches. The CDR3 is 14 amino acids. The chain's CDR3 is CASSPQGGAGGYTF. DNA of the CDR3: TGTGCCAGCAGCCCTCAGGGGGGTGCTGGTGGCTACACCTTC.

V usage is TRBV10-3 and J usage is TRBJ2-7; 8 bases are a match to TRBD1. Germline V CDR1 and CDR2: ENHRY, SYGVKD. J gave up 7 bases and V 0 bases, and 17 bases lay outside the gene matches. The CDR3 runs 18 residues. CDR3 residues: CAISESVVGQGVAREQYF. The CDR3 nucleotides read TGTGCCATCAGTGAGTCGGTAGTCGGACAGGGAGTAGCTCGGGAGCAGTACTTC.

This clone is a singleton in its sample. This chain joins TRBV28 and TRBJ1-5; TRBD1 might be the D (6 bases). The CDR3 is 16 residues long. Germline CDR1 and CDR2: MDHEN and SYDVKM. Trimming took off 4 bases at V and 0 bases at J, with 13 bases between the two ends. The CDR3 is CASSSSLQGSNQPQHF. The CDR3, as DNA: TGTGCCAGCAGTTCCTCCCTACAGGGTAGCAATCAGCCCCAGCATTTT.

The rearrangement uses TRBV28 and TRBJ2-7, with 12 bases that match TRBD1. The CDR3 is made up of 16 amino acids. The ends lost 6 bases at V and 4 bases at J; junction bases unmatched: 10. CDR1 is MDHEN and CDR2 is SYDVKM in the germline V gene. CDR3 in amino acids: CASSPSGTGGKYEQYF. CDR3 nucleotide sequence: TGTGCCAGCAGCCCATCCGGGACAGGGGGCAAATACGAGCAGTACTTC.